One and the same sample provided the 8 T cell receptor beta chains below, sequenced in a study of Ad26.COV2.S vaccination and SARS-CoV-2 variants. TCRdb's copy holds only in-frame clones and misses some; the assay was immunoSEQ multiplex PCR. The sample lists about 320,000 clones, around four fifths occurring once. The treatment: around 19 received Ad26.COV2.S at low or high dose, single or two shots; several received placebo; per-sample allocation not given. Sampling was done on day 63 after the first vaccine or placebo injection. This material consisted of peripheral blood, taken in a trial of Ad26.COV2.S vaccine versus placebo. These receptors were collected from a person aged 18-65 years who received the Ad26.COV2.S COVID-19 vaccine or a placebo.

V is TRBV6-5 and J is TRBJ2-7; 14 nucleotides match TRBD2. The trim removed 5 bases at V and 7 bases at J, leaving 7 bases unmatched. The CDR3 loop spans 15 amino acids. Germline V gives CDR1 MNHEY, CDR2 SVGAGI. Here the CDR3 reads CASSKWTSGGPEQYF. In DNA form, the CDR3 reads TGTGCCAGCAGTAAATGGACTAGCGGGGGGCCTGAGCAGTACTTC.

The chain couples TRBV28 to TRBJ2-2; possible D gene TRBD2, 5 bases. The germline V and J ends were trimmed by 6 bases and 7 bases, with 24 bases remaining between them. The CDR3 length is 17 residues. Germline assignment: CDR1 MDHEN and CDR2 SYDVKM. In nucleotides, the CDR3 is TGTGCCAGCAGCCAATGGACTGGCAGTTATCCCTACGGGGAGCTGTTTTTT. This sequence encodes CASSQWTGSYPYGELFF.

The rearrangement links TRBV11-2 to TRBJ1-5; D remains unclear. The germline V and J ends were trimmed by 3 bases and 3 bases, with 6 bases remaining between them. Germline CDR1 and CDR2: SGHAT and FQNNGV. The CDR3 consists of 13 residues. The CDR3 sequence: CASSFSDNQPQHF. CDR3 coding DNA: TGTGCCAGCAGCTTCAGTGACAATCAGCCCCAGCATTTT.

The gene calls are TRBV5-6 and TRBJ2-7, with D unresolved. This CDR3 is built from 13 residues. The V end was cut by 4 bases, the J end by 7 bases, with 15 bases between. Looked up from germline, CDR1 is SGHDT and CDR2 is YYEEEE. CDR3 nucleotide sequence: TGTGCCAGCAGCGCCTACTCCCTCCTGGAGCAGTACTTC. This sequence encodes CASSAYSLLEQYF.

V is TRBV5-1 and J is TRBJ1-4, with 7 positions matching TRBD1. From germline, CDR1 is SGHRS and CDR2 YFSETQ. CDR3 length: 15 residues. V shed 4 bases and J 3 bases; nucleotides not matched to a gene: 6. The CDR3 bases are TGCGCCAGCAGCCCCCGGACAGGCCCTAATGAAAAACTGTTTTTT. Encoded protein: CASSPRTGPNEKLFF.

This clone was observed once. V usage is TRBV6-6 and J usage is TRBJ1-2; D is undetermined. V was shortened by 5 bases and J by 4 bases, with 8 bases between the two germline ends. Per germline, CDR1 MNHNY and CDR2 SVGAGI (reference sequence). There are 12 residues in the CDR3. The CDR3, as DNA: TGTGCCAGCAGTCCTAACCGCTATGGCTACACCTTC. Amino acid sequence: CASSPNRYGYTF.

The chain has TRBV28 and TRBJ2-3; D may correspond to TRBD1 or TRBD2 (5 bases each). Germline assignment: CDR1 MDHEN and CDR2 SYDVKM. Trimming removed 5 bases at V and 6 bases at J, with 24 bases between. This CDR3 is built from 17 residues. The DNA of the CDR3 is TGTGCCAGCAGTCACTTACCCGGGACCCTAGGTTTGGATACGCAGTATTTT. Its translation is CASSHLPGTLGLDTQYF.

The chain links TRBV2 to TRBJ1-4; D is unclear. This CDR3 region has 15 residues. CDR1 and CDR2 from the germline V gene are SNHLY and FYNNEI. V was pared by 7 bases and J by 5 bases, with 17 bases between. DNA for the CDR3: TGTGCCAGCACCCCCCTCGAGGCAGAGAATGAAAAACTGTTTTTT. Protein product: CASTPLEAENEKLFF. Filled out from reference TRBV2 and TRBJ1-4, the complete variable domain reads EPEVTQTPSHQVTQMGQEVILRCVPISNHLYFYWYRQILGQKVEFLVSFYNNEISEKSEIFDDQFSVERPDGSNFTLKIRSTKLEDSAMYFCASTPLEAENEKLFFGSGTQLSVL.